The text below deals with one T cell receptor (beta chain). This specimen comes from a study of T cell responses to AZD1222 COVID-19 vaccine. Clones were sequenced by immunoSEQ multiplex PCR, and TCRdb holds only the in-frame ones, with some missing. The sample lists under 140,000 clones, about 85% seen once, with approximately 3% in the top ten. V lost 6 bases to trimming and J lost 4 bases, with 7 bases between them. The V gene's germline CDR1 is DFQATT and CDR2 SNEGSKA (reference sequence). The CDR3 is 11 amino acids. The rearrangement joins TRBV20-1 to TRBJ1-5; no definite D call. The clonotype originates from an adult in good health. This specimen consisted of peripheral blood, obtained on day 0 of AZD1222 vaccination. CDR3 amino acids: CSAGVNQPQHF. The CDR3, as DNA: TGCAGTGCGGGAGTTAATCAGCCCCAGCATTTT.